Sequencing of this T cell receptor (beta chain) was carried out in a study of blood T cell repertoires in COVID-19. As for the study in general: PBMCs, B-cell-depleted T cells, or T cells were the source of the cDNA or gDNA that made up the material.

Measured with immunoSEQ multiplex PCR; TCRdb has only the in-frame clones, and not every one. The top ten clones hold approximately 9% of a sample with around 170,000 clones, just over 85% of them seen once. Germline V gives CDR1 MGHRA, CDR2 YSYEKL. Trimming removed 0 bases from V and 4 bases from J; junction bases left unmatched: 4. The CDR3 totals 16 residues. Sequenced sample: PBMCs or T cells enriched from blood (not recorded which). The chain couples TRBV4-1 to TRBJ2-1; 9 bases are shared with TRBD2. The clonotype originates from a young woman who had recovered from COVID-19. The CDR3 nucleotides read TGCGCCAGCAGCCAAGAACTGGCGGGGGGGTACAATGAGCAGTTCTTC. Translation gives CASSQELAGGYNEQFF.